The 23 T cell receptor beta chains listed next were all sequenced from one sample in a study of metastatic and nonmetastatic thyroid tumors (dated by TCRdb to 2018 to 2021). Library prep was done by PCR. Sequencing instrument: Illumina HiSeq 4000. TCRdb reran the public reads through fastp at Q25 and MiXCR, keeping productive beta chains. This sample has some 17,000 clones in its table, and around 30% of those were observed once. Of the sample, over 10% is held by the ten largest clones. No patient had received any treatment before thyroid surgery. Sequenced material: tumor tissue. The source of these receptors is a female donor with papillary thyroid cancer or a benign thyroid nodule (not recorded which). Some clones in this sample may be carry-over from other donors' samples.

This clone is labeled medium-sized. V gene TRBV7-2 combines with J gene TRBJ1-2; D unclear. Trimming stripped 2 bases from V and 3 bases from J, with 7 bases between. CDR1 SGHTA and CDR2 FQGNSA come from the germline V gene. The CDR3 runs 13 residues. CDR3 loop: CASSLKAHYGYTF. The CDR3 DNA reads as TGTGCCAGCAGCTTAAAGGCCCACTATGGCTACACCTTC.

The chain employs TRBV20-1 and TRBJ2-1; the match to TRBD2 covers 14 bases. CDR3 size: 14 residues. V dropped 5 bases and J dropped 7; count of bases not matched to a gene: 4. CDR1 is DFQATT, CDR2 SNEGSKA, per germline (reference sequence). CDR3: CSASGTSGSNEQFF. CDR3 in DNA: TGCAGTGCTTCCGGGACTAGCGGGAGTAATGAGCAGTTCTTC.

The V call is TRBV3-1, the J call TRBJ2-3, with TRBD2 identical over 9 bases. Germline lookup yields CDR1 LGHDT and CDR2 YNNKEL (reference sequence). V dropped 4 bases and J dropped 1; count of bases not matched to a gene: 3. The CDR3 is 15 residues long. CDR3 nucleotide sequence: TGTGCCAGCAGCCTTAGCGGGGGTGGCACAGATACGCAGTATTTT. This sequence encodes CASSLSGGGTDTQYF.

This clone was seen repeatedly, ten times or more. V is TRBV6-1 and J is TRBJ1-5; 10 nucleotides agree with TRBD1. This CDR3 region has 14 residues. The germline CDR1 and CDR2 sequences are MNHNS and SASEGT. The J segment lost 6 bases and the V segment lost 5 bases, leaving 4 bases of the junction unmatched. The CDR3 here is CASSPDRGSQPQHF. The CDR3 nucleotides read TGTGCCAGCAGTCCGGACAGGGGGAGTCAGCCCCAGCATTTT.

This clone was detected many times. V and J are TRBV6-2 or TRBV6-3 and TRBJ1-4; no clear D gene. V was trimmed by 6 bases and J by 0 bases, leaving 11 bases between them. The CDR3 loop spans 15 amino acids. Germline CDR1 and CDR2: MNHEY and SVGEGT. This CDR3 is CASRPIRATNEKLFF. The DNA for the CDR3 is TGTGCCAGCAGACCTATCAGAGCAACTAATGAAAAACTGTTTTTT.

The CDR3 coding sequence is TGCGCCAGCAGCCAAGGGGGGAGCGGAGGTCTTGGGGAGACCCAGTACTTC. Its translation is CASSQGGSGGLGETQYF. The chain employs TRBV4-1 and TRBJ2-5; D assignment may be TRBD1 or TRBD2 (5 bases each). The germline gives CDR1 MGHRA, CDR2 YSYEKL. V was clipped by 1 base and J by 5 bases, with 20 bases between them. The CDR3 is 17 amino acids.

This clone is labeled medium-sized (0.01 to 0.1%). J is TRBJ2-5 and V is TRBV5-5; 8 bases are shared with TRBD2. Losses at the gene ends were 6 bases for V and 3 bases for J; bases not matched to a gene: 7. Germline loops: CDR1 SGHKS, CDR2 YYEKEE (reference sequence). CDR3 length: 14 amino acids. The CDR3 spells CASTRGAGEETQYF. For the CDR3, the DNA is TGTGCCAGCACCCGGGGAGCGGGAGAAGAGACCCAGTACTTC.

This clone was recorded many times. The chain uses TRBV20-1 and TRBJ1-2; 8 bases line up with TRBD1. The CDR3 has 19 residues. Germline trimming cut 1 base from V and 4 bases from J; bases unmatched to any gene: 20. CDR1 is DFQATT and CDR2 is SNEGSKA in the germline V gene (reference sequence). The CDR3 nucleotides are TGCAGTGCTAGAGTTATCGGAGACAGATCCCAGGGGGCAGGCTATGGCTACACCTTC. Protein: CSARVIGDRSQGAGYGYTF.

This chain uses TRBV12-3 or TRBV12-4 with TRBJ1-2; tentative D call: TRBD1 (5 bases). Trimming stripped 2 bases from V and 4 bases from J, with 17 bases between. The CDR3 is 16 amino acids. CDR3 region: CASSLRPGRGSYGYTF. CDR3 sequence (DNA): TGTGCCAGCAGTTTACGGCCGGGACGGGGGAGCTATGGCTACACCTTC.

This clone ranks as medium-sized (0.01 to 0.1%). The chain combines TRBV6-2 or TRBV6-3 with TRBJ1-1, with a weak D call TRBD1 (5 bases). The germline gives CDR1 MNHEY, CDR2 SVGEGT. The V and J ends lost 6 bases and 6 bases respectively, with 17 bases between them. The CDR3 length is 14 residues. The CDR3 here is CASSQGRELPEAFF. The DNA of the CDR3 is TGTGCCAGCAGCCAGGGCCGGGAGCTGCCTGAAGCTTTCTTT.

This clone turned up a few times. The gene calls are TRBV6-2 or TRBV6-3 and TRBJ1-1; D not resolved. V was trimmed by 6 bases and J by 6 bases, leaving 11 bases between them. The CDR3 totals 12 residues. Germline V gives CDR1 MNHEY, CDR2 SVGEGT. This CDR3 reads CASSQVFAEAFF. The CDR3 DNA sequence: TGTGCCAGCAGCCAGGTTTTCGCTGAAGCTTTCTTT.

The chain carries TRBV6-2 or TRBV6-3 and TRBJ2-2, with a tentative D call TRBD1 (6 bases). Trimming removed 7 bases from V and 7 bases from J, with 16 bases in between. This CDR3 is 14 amino acids long. Germline lookup yields CDR1 MNHEY and CDR2 SVGEGT. The CDR3 DNA reads TGTGCCAGCATCACAACCCAGGGGAGCGGGGAGCTGTTTTTT. Protein: CASITTQGSGELFF.

V usage is TRBV12-3 or TRBV12-4 and J usage is TRBJ2-1, with D possibly TRBD2 on 5 matching bases. The CDR3 loop spans 13 amino acids. The V and J ends lost 3 bases and 4 bases respectively, with 7 bases between them. In nucleotides, the CDR3 is TGTGCCAGCAGTTTCCCGGGGTACAATGAGCAGTTCTTC. The encoded protein is CASSFPGYNEQFF.

The chain couples TRBV19 to TRBJ1-6, with no clear D. V was pared by 9 bases and J by 7 bases, with 13 bases between. Germline V lookup: CDR1 LNHDA, CDR2 SQIVND (reference sequence). The CDR3 is made up of 13 amino acids. CDR3: CASTPEPNSPLHF. CDR3 nucleotide sequence: TGTGCCAGCACTCCTGAACCCAATTCACCCCTCCACTTT.

The CDR3 DNA sequence: TGTGCCAGCAGCTGGACGACAAGTACAACTAATGAAAAACTGTTTTTT. It codes for CASSWTTSTTNEKLFF. This rearrangement joins TRBV5-5 to TRBJ1-4; no firm D call. The germline V and J ends were trimmed by 3 bases and 0 bases, with 12 bases remaining between them. CDR1 and CDR2 from the germline V gene are SGHKS and YYEKEE (reference sequence). The CDR3 spans 16 residues.

The chain uses TRBV28 and TRBJ2-2, with 8 bases matching TRBD1. J lost 4 bases, V lost 5 bases, and 6 bases had no gene match. CDR3 size: 15 residues. The germline V gene has CDR1 MDHEN and CDR2 SYDVKM. The CDR3 coding sequence is TGTGCCAGCAGTCCGGACAGGGCCGGCACCGGGGAGCTGTTTTTT. Translation gives CASSPDRAGTGELFF. Full variable domain (remainder filled in from reference TRBV28 and TRBJ2-2): DVKVTQSSRYLVKRTGEKVFLECVQDMDHENMFWYRQDPGLGLRLIYFSYDVKMKEKGDIPEGYSVSREKKERFSLILESASTNQTSMYLCASSPDRAGTGELFFGEGSRLTVL.

There are a few counts of this clone. V gene TRBV6-1 combines with J gene TRBJ2-1; 7 bases align to TRBD2. Germline-derived CDR1 and CDR2 are MNHNS and SASEGT. Trimming took 5 bases from V and 3 from J; bases not matched to a gene: 10. The CDR3 is 16 residues long. In DNA, the CDR3 is TGTGCCAGCAGTAAACTCTCGCGGGAGAGCTACAATGAGCAGTTCTTC. This encodes CASSKLSRESYNEQFF.

As to this clone: The junction departs from the called germline gene at one end, perhaps through a read error. The rearrangement joins TRBV7-2 to TRBJ2-5, with D tentatively TRBD1 (5 bases). Germline values: CDR1 SGHTA, CDR2 FQGNSA. CDR3 length: 14 residues. The CDR3 DNA reads TGTGCCAGCAGCTCCAACGACAGCCCCGAGACCCAGGACTTC. This sequence encodes CASSSNDSPETQDF. Combining the CDR3 with reference TRBV7-2 and TRBJ2-5 gives the whole variable domain GAGVSQSPSNKVTEKGKDVELRCDPISGHTALYWYRQSLGQGLEFLIYFQGNSAPDKSGLPSDRFSAERTGGSVSTLTIQRTQQEDSAVYLCASSSNDSPETQDFGPGTRLLVL.

V is TRBV7-6 and J is TRBJ2-7; weak D call: TRBD2 (6 bases). The germline V gene has CDR1 SGHVS and CDR2 FNYEAQ. Deletions cut 1 base from V and 0 bases from J, with 7 bases between. The CDR3 spans 14 residues. CDR3 loop: CASSLEEGSYEQYF. The CDR3 coding sequence is TGTGCCAGCAGCTTAGAGGAGGGCTCCTACGAGCAGTACTTC. Supplemented by reference TRBV7-6 and TRBJ2-7, the full variable domain reads GAGVSQSPRYKVTKRGQDVALRCDPISGHVSLYWYRQALGQGPEFLTYFNYEAQQDKSGLPNDRFSAERPEGSISTLTIQRTEQRDSAMYRCASSLEEGSYEQYFGPGTRLTVT.

This clone was counted between two and nine times. The J gene is TRBJ1-6, the V gene TRBV6-5; D not resolved. Germline loops: CDR1 MNHEY, CDR2 SVGAGI. Trimming cost V 6 bases and J 8 bases, with 23 bases left between them. The CDR3 has 17 amino acids. CDR3 nucleotide sequence: TGTGCCAGCAGATTAGTTGCAGGAGAAGGAAGCTATTCACCCCTCCACTTT. This codes for CASRLVAGEGSYSPLHF.

This clone occurred many times. The genes are TRBV7-8 and TRBJ2-4; the D call may be TRBD1 or TRBD2 (6 bases each). CDR3 size: 16 residues. From germline, CDR1 is SGHVS and CDR2 FQNEAQ. V was pared by 2 bases and J by 1 base, with 12 bases between. The CDR3 nucleotides read TGTGCCAGCAGCTTATACAGGGAGGTGGCCAAAAACATTCAGTACTTC. Encoded protein: CASSLYREVAKNIQYF.

The chain recombines TRBV11-1 with TRBJ2-2, with unresolved D. CDR3 length equals 12 residues. The ends were cut back, 4 bases at V and 7 bases at J, with 7 bases in the middle. Per germline, CDR1 SGHAT and CDR2 FQDESV (reference sequence). The CDR3 region is CASSWDFGELFF. For the CDR3, the DNA is TGTGCCAGCAGCTGGGATTTCGGGGAGCTGTTTTTT.

This clone was detected only a few times. The chain uses TRBV27 and TRBJ2-6; D is ambiguous. Germline V gives CDR1 MNHEY, CDR2 SMNVEV (reference sequence). The CDR3 has 18 amino acids. The V end lost 3 bases, the J end lost 0 bases, and 15 bases lay between the germline ends. The CDR3 nucleotides are TGTGCCAGCAGTTTGCTGGGTAAGGAACTCTCTGGGGCCAACGTCCTGACTTTC. Its protein is CASSLLGKELSGANVLTF.